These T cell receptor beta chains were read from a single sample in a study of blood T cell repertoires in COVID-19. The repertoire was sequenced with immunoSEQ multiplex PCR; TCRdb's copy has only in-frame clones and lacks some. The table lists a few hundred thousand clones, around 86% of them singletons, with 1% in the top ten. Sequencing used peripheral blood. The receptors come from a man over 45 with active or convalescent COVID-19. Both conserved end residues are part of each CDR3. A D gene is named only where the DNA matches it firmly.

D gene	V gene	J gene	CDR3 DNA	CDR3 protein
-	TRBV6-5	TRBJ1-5	TGTGCCAGCAGTACAGGAAACAATCAGCCCCAGCATTTT	CASSTGNNQPQHF
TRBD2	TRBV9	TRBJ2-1	TGTGCCAGCAGCGCCACCGGGACTAGCGGGGCGGGTGAGCAGTTCTTC	CASSATGTSGAGEQFF
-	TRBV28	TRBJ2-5	TGTGCCAGCAGTTTTGCTGACAGGGAGACCCAGTACTTC	CASSFADRETQYF
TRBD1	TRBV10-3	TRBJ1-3	TGTGCCATCAGCGGACAGGGGGCGCTTGGTATCGGAAACACCATATATTTT	CAISGQGALGIGNTIYF
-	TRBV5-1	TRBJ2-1	TGCGCCAGCAGCTTGGATATGACAGGAGCCTACAATGAGCAGTTCTTC	CASSLDMTGAYNEQFF
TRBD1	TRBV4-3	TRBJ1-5	TGCGCCAGCAGCGTAGGTACCGGGACAGGGAATCAGCCCCAGCATTTT	CASSVGTGTGNQPQHF
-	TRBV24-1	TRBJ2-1	TGTGCCACCAGTGATCCGGGACTGATAAGCAATGAGCAGTTCTTC	CATSDPGLISNEQFF
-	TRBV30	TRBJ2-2	TGTGCCTGGAGTGCGGGACAAGTTTCCGGGGAGCTGTTTTTT	CAWSAGQVSGELFF
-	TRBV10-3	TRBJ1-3	TGTGCCACCGGTTCTGGAAACACCATATATTTT	CATGSGNTIYF
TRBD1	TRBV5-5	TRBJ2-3	TGTGCCAGCAGCTCGCGGGACAGGGTGCCAGATACGCAGTATTTT	CASSSRDRVPDTQYF
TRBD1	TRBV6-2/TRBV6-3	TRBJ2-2	TGTGCCAGCAGTTACAAGGGGGCGGTCGGGGAGCTGTTTTTT	CASSYKGAVGELFF
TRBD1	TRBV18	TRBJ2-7	TGTGCCAGCTCACTGAATTCAGGGGGCGTACCCTACGAGCAGTACTTC	CASSLNSGGVPYEQYF